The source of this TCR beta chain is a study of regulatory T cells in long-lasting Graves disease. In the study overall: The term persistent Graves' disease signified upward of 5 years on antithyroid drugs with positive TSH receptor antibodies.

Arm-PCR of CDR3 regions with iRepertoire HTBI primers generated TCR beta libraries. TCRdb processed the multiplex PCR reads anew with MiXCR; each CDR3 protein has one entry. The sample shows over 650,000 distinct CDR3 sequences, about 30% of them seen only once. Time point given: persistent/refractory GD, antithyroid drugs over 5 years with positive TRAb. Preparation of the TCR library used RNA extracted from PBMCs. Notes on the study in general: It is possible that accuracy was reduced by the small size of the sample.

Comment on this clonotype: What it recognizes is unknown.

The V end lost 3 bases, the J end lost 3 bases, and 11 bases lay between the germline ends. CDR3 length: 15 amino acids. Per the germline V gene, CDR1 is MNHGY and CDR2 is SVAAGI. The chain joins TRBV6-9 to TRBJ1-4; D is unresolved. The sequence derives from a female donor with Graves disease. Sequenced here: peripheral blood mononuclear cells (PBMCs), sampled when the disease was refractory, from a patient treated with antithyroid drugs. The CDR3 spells CASSYSNGPNEKLFF. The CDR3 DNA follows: TGTGCCAGCAGTTACTCGAATGGGCCTAATGAAAAACTGTTTTTT.